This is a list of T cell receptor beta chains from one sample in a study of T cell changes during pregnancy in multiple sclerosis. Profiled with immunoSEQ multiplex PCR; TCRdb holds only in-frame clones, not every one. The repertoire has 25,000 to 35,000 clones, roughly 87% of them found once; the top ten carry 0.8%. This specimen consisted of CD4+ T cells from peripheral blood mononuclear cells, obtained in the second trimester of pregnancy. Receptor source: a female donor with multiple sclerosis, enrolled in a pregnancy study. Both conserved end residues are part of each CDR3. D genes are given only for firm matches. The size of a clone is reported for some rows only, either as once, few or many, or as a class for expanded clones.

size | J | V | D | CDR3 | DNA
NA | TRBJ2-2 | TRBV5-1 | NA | CASSLDSANTGELFF | TGCGCCAGCAGCCTTGACAGCGCGAACACCGGGGAGCTGTTTTTT
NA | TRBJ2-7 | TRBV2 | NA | CASSEIQGGSEQYF | TGTGCCAGCAGTGAAATCCAGGGGGGCTCCGAGCAGTACTTC
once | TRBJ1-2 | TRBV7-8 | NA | CASSSTVSGYTF | TGTGCCAGCAGCTCGACAGTGAGCGGCTACACCTTC
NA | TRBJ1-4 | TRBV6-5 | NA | CASSRGRTNEKLFF | TGTGCCAGCAGCAGGGGACGGACTAATGAAAAACTGTTTTTT
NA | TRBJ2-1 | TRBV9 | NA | CASSFPSGGGEQFF | TGTGCCAGCAGCTTCCCAAGTGGGGGGGGCGAGCAGTTCTTC
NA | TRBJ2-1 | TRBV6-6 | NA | CASSQGPGTYNEQFF | TGTGCCAGCAGTCAGGGGCCCGGCACCTACAATGAGCAGTTCTTC
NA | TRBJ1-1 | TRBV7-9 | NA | CASSLVANTEAFF | TGTGCCAGCAGCTTAGTAGCGAACACTGAAGCTTTCTTT
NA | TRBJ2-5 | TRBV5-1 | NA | CASSLSGGAGQETQYF | TGCGCCAGCAGCTTGTCCGGAGGGGCAGGACAAGAGACCCAGTACTTC
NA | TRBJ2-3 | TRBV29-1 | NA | CSVVGGDTDTQYF | TGCAGCGTTGTAGGGGGAGACACAGATACGCAGTATTTT
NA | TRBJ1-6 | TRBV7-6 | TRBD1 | CASSSGTGGHSPLHF | TGTGCCAGCAGCTCCGGGACAGGGGGTCATTCACCCCTCCACTTT
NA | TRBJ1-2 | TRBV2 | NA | CASRQGIDHYGYTF | TGTGCCAGCAGGCAGGGTATAGATCACTATGGCTACACCTTC
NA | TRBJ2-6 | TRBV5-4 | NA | CASSRTPGSSGANVLTF | TGTGCCAGCAGCCGCACCCCAGGTTCCTCTGGGGCCAACGTCCTGACTTTC
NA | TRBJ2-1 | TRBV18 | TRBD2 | CASSPRGLAGGNNEQFF | TGTGCCAGCTCACCACGGGGACTAGCGGGGGGAAACAATGAGCAGTTCTTC
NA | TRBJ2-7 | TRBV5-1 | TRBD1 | CASSLQGTAYEQYF | TGCGCCAGCAGCTTGCAAGGGACAGCCTACGAGCAGTACTTC
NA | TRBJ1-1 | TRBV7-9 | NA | CASSPWTTNTEAFF | TGTGCCAGCAGCCCTTGGACAACGAACACTGAAGCTTTCTTT
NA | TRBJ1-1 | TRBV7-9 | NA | CASSLGVDTEAFF | TGTGCCAGCAGCTTGGGAGTGGACACTGAAGCTTTCTTT
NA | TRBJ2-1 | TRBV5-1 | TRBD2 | CASSRVGGGGYDEQFF | TGCGCCAGCAGCCGCGTAGGTGGGGGGGGGTACGATGAGCAGTTCTTC
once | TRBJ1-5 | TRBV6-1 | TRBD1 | CASSGTGHRPQHF | TGTGCCAGCAGCGGGACAGGGCATCGGCCCCAGCATTTT
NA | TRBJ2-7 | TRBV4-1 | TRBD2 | CASSAPGGVYEQYF | TGCGCCAGCAGCGCCCCGGGGGGGGTCTACGAGCAGTACTTC
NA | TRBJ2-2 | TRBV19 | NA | CASSTSGLYTGELFF | TGTGCCAGTAGTACCTCCGGACTCTACACCGGGGAGCTGTTTTTT
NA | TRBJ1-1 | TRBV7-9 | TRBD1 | CASSLRQGSTEAFF | TGTGCCAGCAGCCTACGACAGGGAAGCACTGAAGCTTTCTTT
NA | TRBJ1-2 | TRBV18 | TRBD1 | CASSYAGQGRPGYTF | TGTGCCAGCTCATATGCTGGACAGGGGCGTCCTGGCTACACCTTC
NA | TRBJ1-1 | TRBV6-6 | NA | CASSSGQNTEAFF | TGTGCCAGCAGCTCCGGACAGAACACTGAAGCTTTCTTT
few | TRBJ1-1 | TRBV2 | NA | CASSEDAGMNTEAFF | TGTGCCAGCAGTGAAGATGCAGGGATGAACACTGAAGCTTTCTTT
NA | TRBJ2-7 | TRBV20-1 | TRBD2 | CSALAGYEQYF | TGCAGTGCTCTAGCGGGGTACGAGCAGTACTTC
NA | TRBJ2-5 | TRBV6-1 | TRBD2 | CASSGPLAAQETQYF | TGTGCCAGCAGTGGCCCCCTAGCGGCCCAAGAGACCCAGTACTTC
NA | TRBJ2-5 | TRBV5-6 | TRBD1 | CASSFVRTGGLEAQYF | TGTGCCAGCAGCTTCGTCAGGACAGGGGGTTTGGAGGCCCAGTACTTC
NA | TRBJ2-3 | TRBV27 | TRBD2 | CASSRRLAGASDTDTQYF | TGTGCCAGCAGCCGTAGACTAGCGGGGGCCTCTGACACAGATACGCAGTATTTT